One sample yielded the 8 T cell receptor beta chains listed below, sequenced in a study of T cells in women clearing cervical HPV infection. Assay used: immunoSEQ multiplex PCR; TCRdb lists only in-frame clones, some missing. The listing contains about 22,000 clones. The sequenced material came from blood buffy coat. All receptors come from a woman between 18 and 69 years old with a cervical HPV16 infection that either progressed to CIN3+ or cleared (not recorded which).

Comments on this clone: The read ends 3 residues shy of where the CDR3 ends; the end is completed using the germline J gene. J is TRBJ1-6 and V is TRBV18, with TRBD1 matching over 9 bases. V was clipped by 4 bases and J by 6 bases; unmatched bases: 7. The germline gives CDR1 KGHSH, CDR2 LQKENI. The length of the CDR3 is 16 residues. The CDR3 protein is CASSLQPGQGNSPLHF. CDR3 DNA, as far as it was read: TGTGCCAGCTCACTTCAACCGGGACAGGGTAATTCACCC. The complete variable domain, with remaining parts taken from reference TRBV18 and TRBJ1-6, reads NAGVMQNPRHLVRRRGQEARLRCSPMKGHSHVYWYRQLPEEGLKFMVYLQKENIIDESGMPKERFSAEFPKEGPSILRIQQVVRGDSAAYFCASSLQPGQGNSPLHFGNGTRLTVT.

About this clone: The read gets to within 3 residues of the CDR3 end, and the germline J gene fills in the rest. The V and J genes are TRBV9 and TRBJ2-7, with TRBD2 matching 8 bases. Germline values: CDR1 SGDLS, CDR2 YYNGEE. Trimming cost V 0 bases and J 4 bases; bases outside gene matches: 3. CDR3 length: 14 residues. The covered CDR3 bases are TGTGCCAGCAGCGTAGCTGCGGGAGGTTACGAG. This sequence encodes CASSVAAGGYE. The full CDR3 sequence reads CASSVAAGGYEQYF.

The CDR3 bases that were read are TGCAGTGCTACCGGACTAGCGGGGAACCAAGAGACC. Protein sequence: CSATGLAGNQET. Given in full, the CDR3 is CSATGLAGNQETQYF. The chain combines TRBV20-1 with TRBJ2-5; 12 positions match TRBD2. The read terminates 3 residues ahead of where the CDR3 ends, so the germline J gene completes it. Germline CDR1 reads DFQATT; CDR2 reads SNEGSKA (reference sequence). The CDR3 spans 15 residues. After removal of 4 bases from V and 0 bases from J, the junction contained 3 bases not matched to a gene.

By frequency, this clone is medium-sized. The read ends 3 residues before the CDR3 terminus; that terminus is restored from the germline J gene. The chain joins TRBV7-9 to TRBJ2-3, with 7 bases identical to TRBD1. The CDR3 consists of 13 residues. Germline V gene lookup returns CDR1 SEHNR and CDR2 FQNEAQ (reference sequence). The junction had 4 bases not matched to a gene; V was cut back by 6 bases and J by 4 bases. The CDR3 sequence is CASSPTGADTQYF. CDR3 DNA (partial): TGTGCCAGCAGTCCTACAGGGGCAGATACG. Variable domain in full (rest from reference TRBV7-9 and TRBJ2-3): DTGVSQNPRHKITKRGQNVTFRCDPISEHNRLYWYRQTLGQGPEFLTYFQNEAQLEKSRLLSDRFSAERPKGSFSTLEIQRTEQGDSAMYLCASSPTGADTQYFGPGTRLTVL.

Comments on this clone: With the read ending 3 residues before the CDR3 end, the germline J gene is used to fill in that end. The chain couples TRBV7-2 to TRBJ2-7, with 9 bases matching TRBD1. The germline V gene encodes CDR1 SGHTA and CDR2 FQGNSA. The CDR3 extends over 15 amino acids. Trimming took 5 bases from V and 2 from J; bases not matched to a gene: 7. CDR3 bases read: TGTGCCAGCAGCCGCAACGGACAGGGGACCTACGAG. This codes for CASSRNGQGTYE. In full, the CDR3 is CASSRNGQGTYEQYF.

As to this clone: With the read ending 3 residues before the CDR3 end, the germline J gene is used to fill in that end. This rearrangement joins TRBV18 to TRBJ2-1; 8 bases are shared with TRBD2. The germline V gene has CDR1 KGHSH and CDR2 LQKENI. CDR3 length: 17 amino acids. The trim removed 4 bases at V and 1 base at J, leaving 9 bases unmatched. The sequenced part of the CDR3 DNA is TGTGCCAGCTCACTTGATCTAGCGGGTTCTTCCTACAATGAG. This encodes CASSLDLAGSSYNE. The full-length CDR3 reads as CASSLDLAGSSYNEQFF. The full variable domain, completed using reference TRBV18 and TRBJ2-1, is NAGVMQNPRHLVRRRGQEARLRCSPMKGHSHVYWYRQLPEEGLKFMVYLQKENIIDESGMPKERFSAEFPKEGPSILRIQQVVRGDSAAYFCASSLDLAGSSYNEQFFGPGTRLTVL.

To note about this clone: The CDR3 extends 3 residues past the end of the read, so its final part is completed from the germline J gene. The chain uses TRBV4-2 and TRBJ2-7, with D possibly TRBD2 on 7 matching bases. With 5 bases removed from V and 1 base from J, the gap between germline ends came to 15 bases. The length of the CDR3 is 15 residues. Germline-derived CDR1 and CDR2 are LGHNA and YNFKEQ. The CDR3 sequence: CASSDAGGRSYEQYF. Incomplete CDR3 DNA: TGTGCCAGCAGCGATGCCGGGGGGCGTTCCTACGAG.

The CDR3 bases that were read are TGCAGCGTCGTAAACAGGGGGTATGGC. Protein sequence: CSVVNRGYG. The CDR3, in full, reads CSVVNRGYGYTF. The chain links TRBV29-1 to TRBJ1-2; TRBD1 matches 8 bases. The read stops 3 residues short of the end of the CDR3; the missing end is completed from the germline J gene. CDR1 SQVTM and CDR2 ANQGSEA come from the germline V gene. V shed 6 bases, J shed 5 bases, and the junction held 5 bases outside the gene matches. The CDR3 contains 12 residues. The entire variable domain, with the rest obtained from reference TRBV29-1 and TRBJ1-2, is as follows: SAVISQKPSRDICQRGTSLTIQCQVDSQVTMMFWYRQQPGQSLTLIATANQGSEATYESGFVIDKFPISRPNLTFSTLTVSNMSPEDSSIYLCSVVNRGYGYTFGSGTRLTVV.